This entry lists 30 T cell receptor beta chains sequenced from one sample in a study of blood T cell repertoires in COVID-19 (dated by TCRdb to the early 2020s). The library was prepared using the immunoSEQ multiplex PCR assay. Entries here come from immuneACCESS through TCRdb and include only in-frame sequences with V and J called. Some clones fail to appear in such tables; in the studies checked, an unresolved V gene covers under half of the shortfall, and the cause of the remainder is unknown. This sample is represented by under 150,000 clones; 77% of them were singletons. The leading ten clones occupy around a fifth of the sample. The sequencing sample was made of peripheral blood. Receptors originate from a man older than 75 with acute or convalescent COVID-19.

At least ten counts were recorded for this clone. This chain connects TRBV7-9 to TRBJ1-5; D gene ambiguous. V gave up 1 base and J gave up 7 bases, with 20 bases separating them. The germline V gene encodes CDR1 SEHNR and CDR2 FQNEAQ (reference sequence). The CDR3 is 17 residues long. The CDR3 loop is CASSLGPPGGYGQPQHF. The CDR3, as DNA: TGTGCCAGCAGCTTAGGGCCCCCAGGAGGTTACGGGCAGCCCCAGCATTTT.

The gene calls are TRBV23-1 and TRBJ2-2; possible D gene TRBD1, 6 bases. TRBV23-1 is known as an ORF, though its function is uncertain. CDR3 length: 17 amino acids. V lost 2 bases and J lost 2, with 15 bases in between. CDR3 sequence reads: CASSQTPGTNNTGELFF. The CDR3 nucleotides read TGCGCCAGCAGTCAAACCCCCGGGACAAACAACACCGGGGAGCTGTTTTTT.

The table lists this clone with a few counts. The CDR3 sequence: CAWSSRAGQFF. The CDR3 DNA sequence: TGTGCCTGGAGTTCCAGGGCCGGGCAGTTCTTC. The rearrangement uses TRBV30 and TRBJ2-1; tentatively, D is TRBD1 (5 bases). CDR1 is GTSNPN and CDR2 is SVGIG in the germline V gene (reference sequence). Trimming pared 2 bases from V and 12 bases from J, leaving 11 bases between. The CDR3 runs 11 residues. Filled out from reference TRBV30 and TRBJ2-1, the complete variable domain reads SQTIHQWPATLVQPVGSPLSLECTVEGTSNPNLYWYRQAAGRGLQLLFYSVGIGQISSEVPQNLSASRPQDRQFILSSKKLLLSDSGFYLCAWSSRAGQFFGPGTRLTVL.

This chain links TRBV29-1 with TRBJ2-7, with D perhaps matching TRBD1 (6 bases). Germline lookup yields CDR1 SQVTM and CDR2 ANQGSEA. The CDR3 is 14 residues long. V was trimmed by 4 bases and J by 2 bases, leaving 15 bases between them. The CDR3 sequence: CSVGGRTAPYEQYF. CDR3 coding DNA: TGCAGCGTTGGAGGAAGGACAGCACCCTACGAGCAGTACTTC.

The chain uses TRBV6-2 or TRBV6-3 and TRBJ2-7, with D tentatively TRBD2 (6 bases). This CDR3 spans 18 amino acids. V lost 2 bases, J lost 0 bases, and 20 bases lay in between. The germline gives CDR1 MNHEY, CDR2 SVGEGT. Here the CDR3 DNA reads TGTGCCAGCAGTTACCCCCCGGGAGTGGCAGGCAACTCCTACGAGCAGTACTTC. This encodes CASSYPPGVAGNSYEQYF.

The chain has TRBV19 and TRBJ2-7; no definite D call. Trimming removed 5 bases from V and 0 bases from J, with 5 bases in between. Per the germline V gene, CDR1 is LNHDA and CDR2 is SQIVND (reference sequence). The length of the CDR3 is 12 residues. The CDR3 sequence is CASSSSSYEQYF. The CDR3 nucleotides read TGTGCCAGTAGTTCTAGCTCCTACGAGCAGTACTTC.

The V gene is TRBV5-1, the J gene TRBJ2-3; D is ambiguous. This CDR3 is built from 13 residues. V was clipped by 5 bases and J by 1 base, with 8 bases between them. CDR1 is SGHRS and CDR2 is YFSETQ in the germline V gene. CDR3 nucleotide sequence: TGCGCCAGCAGACATGAAGGCACAGATACGCAGTATTTT. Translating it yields CASRHEGTDTQYF.

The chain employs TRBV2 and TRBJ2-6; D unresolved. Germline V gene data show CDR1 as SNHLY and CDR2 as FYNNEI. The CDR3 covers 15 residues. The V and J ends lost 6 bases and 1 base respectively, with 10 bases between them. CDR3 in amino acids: CASRETESGANVLTF. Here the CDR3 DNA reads TGTGCCAGCAGGGAGACTGAGTCTGGGGCCAACGTCCTGACTTTC.

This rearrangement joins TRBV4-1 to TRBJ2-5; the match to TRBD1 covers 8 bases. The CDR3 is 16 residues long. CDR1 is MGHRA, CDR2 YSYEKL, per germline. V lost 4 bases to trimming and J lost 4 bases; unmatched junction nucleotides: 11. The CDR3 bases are TGCGCCAGCAGCCGAGGACAGGGTTTAAATCTAGAGACCCAGTACTTC. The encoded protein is CASSRGQGLNLETQYF.

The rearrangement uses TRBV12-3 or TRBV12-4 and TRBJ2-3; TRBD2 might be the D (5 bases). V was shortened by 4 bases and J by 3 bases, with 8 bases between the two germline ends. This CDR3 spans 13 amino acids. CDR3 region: CASSSRGTDTQYF. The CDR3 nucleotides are TGTGCCAGCAGTTCCCGGGGAACAGATACGCAGTATTTT.

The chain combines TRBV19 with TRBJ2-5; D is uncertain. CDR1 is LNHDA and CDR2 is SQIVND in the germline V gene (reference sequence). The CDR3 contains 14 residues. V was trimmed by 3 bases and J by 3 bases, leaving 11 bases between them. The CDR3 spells CASSISGVKETQYF. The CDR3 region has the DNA TGTGCCAGTAGTATTTCGGGTGTAAAAGAGACCCAGTACTTC.

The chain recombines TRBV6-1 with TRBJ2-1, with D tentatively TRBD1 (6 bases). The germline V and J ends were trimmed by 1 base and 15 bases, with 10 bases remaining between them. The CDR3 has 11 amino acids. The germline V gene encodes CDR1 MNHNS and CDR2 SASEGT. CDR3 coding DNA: TGTGCCAGCAGTGAAGACAGGGTGCCGTTCTTC. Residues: CASSEDRVPFF.

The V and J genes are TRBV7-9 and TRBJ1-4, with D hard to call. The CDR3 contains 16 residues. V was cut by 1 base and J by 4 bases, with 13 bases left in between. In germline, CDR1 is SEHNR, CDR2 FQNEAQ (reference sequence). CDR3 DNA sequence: TGTGCCAGCAGCTTAGGGGAGACAAGTTTTAATGAAAAACTGTTTTTT. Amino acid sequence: CASSLGETSFNEKLFF.

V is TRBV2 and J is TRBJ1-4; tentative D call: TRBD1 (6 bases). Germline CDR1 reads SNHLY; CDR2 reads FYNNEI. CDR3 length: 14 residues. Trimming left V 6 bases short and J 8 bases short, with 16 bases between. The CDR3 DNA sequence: TGTGCCAGCAGCGGACAGAAGATGGGCGAAAAACTGTTTTTT. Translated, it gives CASSGQKMGEKLFF.

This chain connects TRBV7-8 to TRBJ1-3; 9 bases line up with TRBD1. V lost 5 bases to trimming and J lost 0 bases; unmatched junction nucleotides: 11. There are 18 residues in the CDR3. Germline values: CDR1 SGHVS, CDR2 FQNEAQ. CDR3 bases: TGTGCCAGCAGCCATAGGAGAACAGGGGGCTCCTCTGGAAACACCATATATTTT. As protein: CASSHRRTGGSSGNTIYF.

The CDR3 sequence: CASSADRIQETQYF. The CDR3 DNA reads as TGTGCCAGCAGCGCTGACAGGATTCAAGAGACCCAGTACTTC. The chain recombines TRBV28 with TRBJ2-5; D might be TRBD1 (6 bases). Trimming took 6 bases from V and 2 from J, leaving 13 bases between them. The CDR3 spans 14 residues. Germline V lookup: CDR1 MDHEN, CDR2 SYDVKM.

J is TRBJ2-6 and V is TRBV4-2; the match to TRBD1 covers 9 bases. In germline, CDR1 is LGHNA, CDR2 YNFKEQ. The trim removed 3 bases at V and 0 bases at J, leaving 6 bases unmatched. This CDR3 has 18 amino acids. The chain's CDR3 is CASSHGQGLSSGANVLTF. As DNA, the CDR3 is TGTGCCAGCAGCCACGGACAGGGGTTAAGCTCTGGGGCCAACGTCCTGACTTTC.

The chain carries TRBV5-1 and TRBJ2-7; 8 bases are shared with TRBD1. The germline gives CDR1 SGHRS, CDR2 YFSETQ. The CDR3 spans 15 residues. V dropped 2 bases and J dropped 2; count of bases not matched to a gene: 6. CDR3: CASSLLGQAAYEQYF. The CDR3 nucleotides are TGCGCCAGCAGCTTACTGGGACAGGCAGCCTACGAGCAGTACTTC. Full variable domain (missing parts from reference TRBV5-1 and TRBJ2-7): KAGVTQTPRYLIKTRGQQVTLSCSPISGHRSVSWYQQTPGQGLQFLFEYFSETQRNKGNFPGRFSGRQFSNSRSEMNVSTLELGDSALYLCASSLLGQAAYEQYFGPGTRLTVT.

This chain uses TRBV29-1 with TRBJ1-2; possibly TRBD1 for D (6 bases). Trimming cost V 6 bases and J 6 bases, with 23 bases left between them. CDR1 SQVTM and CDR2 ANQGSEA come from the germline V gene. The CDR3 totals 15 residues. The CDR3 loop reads CSVAGQSSLRDGYTF. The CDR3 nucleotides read TGCAGCGTCGCCGGACAGTCATCTCTTAGGGATGGCTACACCTTC.

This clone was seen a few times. The CDR3 DNA reads as TGCGCCAGCAGTCGTACCGGGACAGGGAACACTGAAGCTTTCTTT. It specifies CASSRTGTGNTEAFF. V usage is TRBV10-1 and J usage is TRBJ1-1; TRBD1 aligns across 8 bases. The CDR3 length is 15 residues. Trimming removed 5 bases from V and 1 base from J; junction bases left unmatched: 6. The germline V gene encodes CDR1 WNHNN and CDR2 SYGVQD (reference sequence).

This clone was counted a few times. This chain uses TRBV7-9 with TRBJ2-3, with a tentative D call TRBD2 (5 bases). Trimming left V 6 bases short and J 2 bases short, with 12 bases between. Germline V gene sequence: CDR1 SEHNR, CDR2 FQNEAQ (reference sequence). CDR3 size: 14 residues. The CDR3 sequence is CASRLTNPTDTQYF. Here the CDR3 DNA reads TGTGCCAGCAGACTGACTAATCCCACAGATACGCAGTATTTT.

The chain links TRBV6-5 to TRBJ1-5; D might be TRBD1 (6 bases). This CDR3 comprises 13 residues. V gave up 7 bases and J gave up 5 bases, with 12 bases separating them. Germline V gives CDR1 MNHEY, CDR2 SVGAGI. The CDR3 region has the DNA TGTGCCAGCAAACGGACAGTGGATCAGCCCCAGCATTTT. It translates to CASKRTVDQPQHF.

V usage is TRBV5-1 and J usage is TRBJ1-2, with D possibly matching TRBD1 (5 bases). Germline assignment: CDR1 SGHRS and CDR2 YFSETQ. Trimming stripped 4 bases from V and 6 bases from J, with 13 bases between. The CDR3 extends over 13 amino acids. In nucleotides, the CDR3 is TGCGCCAGCAGCCCCTGGGGGGGAAATGGCTACACCTTC. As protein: CASSPWGGNGYTF.

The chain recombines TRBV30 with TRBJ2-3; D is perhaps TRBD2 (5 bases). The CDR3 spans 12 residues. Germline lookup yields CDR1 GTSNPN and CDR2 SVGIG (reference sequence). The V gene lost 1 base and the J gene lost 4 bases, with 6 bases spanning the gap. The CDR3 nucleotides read TGTGCCTGGAGTGAAGCGGCAGATACGCAGTATTTT. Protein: CAWSEAADTQYF.

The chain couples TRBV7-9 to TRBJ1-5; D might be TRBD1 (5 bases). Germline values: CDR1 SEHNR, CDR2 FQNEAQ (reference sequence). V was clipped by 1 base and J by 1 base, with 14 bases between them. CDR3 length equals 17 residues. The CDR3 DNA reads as TGTGCCAGCAGCTTAGAGTGGTCAGGGTCGAGCAATCAGCCCCAGCATTTT. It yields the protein CASSLEWSGSSNQPQHF. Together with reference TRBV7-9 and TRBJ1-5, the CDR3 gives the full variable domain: DTGVSQNPRHKITKRGQNVTFRCDPISEHNRLYWYRQTLGQGPEFLTYFQNEAQLEKSRLLSDRFSAERPKGSFSTLEIQRTEQGDSAMYLCASSLEWSGSSNQPQHFGDGTRLSIL.

CDR3 residues: CASSRAGTGDYEQYF. The CDR3 DNA sequence: TGTGCCAGCAGCAGAGCCGGGACAGGGGACTACGAGCAGTACTTC. The chain uses TRBV4-2 and TRBJ2-7; 10 positions match TRBD1. Germline values: CDR1 LGHNA, CDR2 YNFKEQ. The length of the CDR3 is 15 residues. The J segment lost 3 bases and the V segment lost 5 bases, leaving 7 bases of the junction unmatched.

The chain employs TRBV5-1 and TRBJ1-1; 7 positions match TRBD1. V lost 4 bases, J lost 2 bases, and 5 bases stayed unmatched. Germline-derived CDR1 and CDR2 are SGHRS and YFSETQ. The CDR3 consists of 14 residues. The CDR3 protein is CASSSQGVNTEAFF. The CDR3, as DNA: TGCGCCAGCAGCAGCCAGGGGGTTAACACTGAAGCTTTCTTT. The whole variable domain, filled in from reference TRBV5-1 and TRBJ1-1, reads KAGVTQTPRYLIKTRGQQVTLSCSPISGHRSVSWYQQTPGQGLQFLFEYFSETQRNKGNFPGRFSGRQFSNSRSEMNVSTLELGDSALYLCASSSQGVNTEAFFGQGTRLTVV.

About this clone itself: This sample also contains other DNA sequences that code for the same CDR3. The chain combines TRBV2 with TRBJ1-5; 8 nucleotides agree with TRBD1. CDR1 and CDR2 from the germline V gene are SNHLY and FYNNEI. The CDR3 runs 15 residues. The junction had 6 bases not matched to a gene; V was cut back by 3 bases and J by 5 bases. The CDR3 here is CASSDRTGGDQPQHF. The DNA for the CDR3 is TGTGCCAGCAGTGATAGAACAGGGGGGGATCAGCCCCAGCATTTT.

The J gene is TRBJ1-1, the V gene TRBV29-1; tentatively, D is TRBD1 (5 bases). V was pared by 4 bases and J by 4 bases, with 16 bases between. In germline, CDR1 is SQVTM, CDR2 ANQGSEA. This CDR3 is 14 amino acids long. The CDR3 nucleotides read TGCAGCGTTGGGGGGGGGTTTGGTAGCACTGAAGCTTTCTTT. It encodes CSVGGGFGSTEAFF.

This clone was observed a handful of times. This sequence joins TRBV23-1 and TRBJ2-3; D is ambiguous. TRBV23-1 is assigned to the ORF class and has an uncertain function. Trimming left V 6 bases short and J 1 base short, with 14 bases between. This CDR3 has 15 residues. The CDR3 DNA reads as TGCGCCAGCAGACCAAGCGTATTTTGCACAGATACGCAGTATTTT. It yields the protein CASRPSVFCTDTQYF.